This T cell receptor beta chain was captured by sequencing in a study of blood T cell repertoires in COVID-19. In the original analysis: It was from reference gene primer amplification that nucleated cell counts were estimated. Clones were read by immunoSEQ multiplex PCR, and TCRdb kept only the in-frame ones, dropping some. Clonal size and the V and J genes are those of that table, whereas D and trimming came from the DNA. The table includes 140,000 or so clones, approximately 85% detected once. The clonotype was recovered from a woman between 45 and 60 years old with acute COVID-19. The material sequenced was PBMCs or T cells enriched from blood (not recorded which).

The CDR3 DNA sequence: TGTGCCAGTAGTGTTATACTAGCGGGAGCTTTCGAGCAGTACTTC. This encodes CASSVILAGAFEQYF. The chain recombines TRBV19 with TRBJ2-7; 11 bases line up with TRBD2. CDR1 is LNHDA, CDR2 SQIVND, per germline (reference sequence). The V gene end was trimmed by 5 bases and the J gene end by 6 bases; junction bases not matched to a gene: 9. The CDR3 loop spans 15 amino acids.